Described below is a single T cell receptor (beta chain) sequence and its context. Its antigen is currently unknown. The data originate from a study of cytomegalovirus exposure and HLA in healthy donors. The donors were members of the roughly 120-subject validation cohort (separate from the approximately 670-subject first cohort). Profiling relied on immunoSEQ multiplex PCR, and the TCRdb table lists in-frame clones only, not all of them. The repertoire consists of tens of thousands of clones, with over 85% occurring once and the leading ten covering around 3.5%. Study-level points and caveats: The study put 150 to 200 TCR beta chains on its list as cytomegalovirus-associated. Diagnosis of cytomegalovirus status made by the classifier reportedly showed high specificity and sensitivity. Three chains tied to CMV proved CMV antigen-specific in vitro.

This receptor was identified in a woman between 25 and 40 years old in good health and CMV-seronegative. The source material was PBMCs.

The chain's CDR3 is CASSTPLPGTRLSTDTQYF. The CDR3 DNA is TGTGCCAGCAGTACACCACTCCCCGGGACTCGACTTAGCACAGATACGCAGTATTTT. The chain uses TRBV7-9 and TRBJ2-3; weak D call: TRBD2 (6 bases). The CDR3 has 19 amino acids. From germline, CDR1 is SEHNR and CDR2 FQNEAQ (reference sequence). Trimming stripped 6 bases from V and 0 bases from J, with 25 bases between.